These 12 T cell receptor beta chains were sequenced from one sample in a study of blood T cell repertoires in COVID-19. Only in-frame clones appear in the TCRdb table, and some are missing; sequencing was by immunoSEQ multiplex PCR. The sample shows more than 200,000 clones, about 86% of them seen only once. Sequencing was carried out using peripheral blood. All receptors come from a woman in her 50s with acute or convalescent COVID-19.

The chain has TRBV27 and TRBJ2-5; D not resolved. V was trimmed by 3 bases and J by 5 bases, leaving 16 bases between them. Germline CDR1 reads MNHEY; CDR2 reads SMNVEV (reference sequence). CDR3 size: 15 residues. The CDR3 protein is CASSLRYPTVETQYF. In nucleotides, the CDR3 is TGTGCCAGCAGTTTGCGCTACCCAACCGTGGAGACCCAGTACTTC.

The chain links TRBV7-9 to TRBJ2-1, with TRBD2 matching over 11 bases. The CDR3 contains 15 residues. With 4 bases clipped from V and 4 bases from J, the junction kept 3 bases outside the gene matches. CDR1 is SEHNR, CDR2 FQNEAQ, per germline (reference sequence). The CDR3 nucleotides are TGTGCCAGCAGCTCGACTAGCGGGAAATACAATGAGCAGTTCTTC. Translated, it gives CASSSTSGKYNEQFF.

The chain recombines TRBV19 with TRBJ2-7; 10 bases match TRBD2. Trimming cost V 9 bases and J 4 bases; bases outside gene matches: 21. CDR1 and CDR2 from the germline V gene are LNHDA and SQIVND (reference sequence). This CDR3 has 18 residues. The CDR3 sequence is CASRPRQREGPFTYEQYF. The CDR3 nucleotides are TGTGCCAGCCGCCCCCGACAGCGGGAGGGCCCTTTTACGTACGAGCAGTACTTC.

The chain links TRBV5-1 to TRBJ2-7; TRBD2 agrees at 11 bases. CDR1 and CDR2 from the germline V gene are SGHRS and YFSETQ. Trimming at V came to 0 bases and at J to 7 bases, leaving 9 bases not matched to a gene. The CDR3 spans 16 residues. CDR3 bases: TGCGCCAGCAGCTTGGAAGGTAGCGGGAGGGTGAGGGAGCAGTACTTC. This sequence encodes CASSLEGSGRVREQYF. Together with reference TRBV5-1 and TRBJ2-7, the CDR3 gives the full variable domain: KAGVTQTPRYLIKTRGQQVTLSCSPISGHRSVSWYQQTPGQGLQFLFEYFSETQRNKGNFPGRFSGRQFSNSRSEMNVSTLELGDSALYLCASSLEGSGRVREQYFGPGTRLTVT.

The chain uses TRBV3-1 (or the pseudogene TRBV3-2) and TRBJ2-2, with a tentative D call TRBD1 (5 bases). CDR1 and CDR2 from the germline V gene are LGHDT and YNNKEL (reference sequence). The CDR3 contains 15 residues. Trimming took 0 bases from V and 5 from J, leaving 10 bases between them. CDR3 nucleotides: TGTGCCAGCAGCCAAGAGGGGCAGGTAACCGGGGAGCTGTTTTTT. Protein: CASSQEGQVTGELFF.

The gene calls are TRBV6-2 or TRBV6-3 and TRBJ1-3, with 7 bases that match TRBD1. Germline CDR1 and CDR2: MNHEY and SVGEGT. Trimming at V came to 4 bases and at J to 1 base, leaving 4 bases not matched to a gene. CDR3 size: 15 residues. The CDR3: CASSSGQVSGNTIYF. CDR3 sequence (DNA): TGTGCCAGCAGTTCCGGACAGGTTTCTGGAAACACCATATATTTT.

The chain links TRBV5-1 to TRBJ2-7; TRBD2 is a possible D gene (5 bases). The V end lost 7 bases, the J end lost 1 base, and 12 bases lay between the germline ends. This CDR3 contains 13 residues. CDR1 and CDR2 from the germline V gene are SGHRS and YFSETQ. The CDR3 nucleotides are TGCGCCAGCTCCTACGGGGATTCCTACGAGCAGTACTTC. This translates into CASSYGDSYEQYF. Using reference TRBV5-1 and TRBJ2-7 for the parts outside the CDR3, the full variable domain is KAGVTQTPRYLIKTRGQQVTLSCSPISGHRSVSWYQQTPGQGLQFLFEYFSETQRNKGNFPGRFSGRQFSNSRSEMNVSTLELGDSALYLCASSYGDSYEQYFGPGTRLTVT.

Comments on this clone: Other DNA sequences within the sample encode an identical CDR3. This chain links TRBV5-1 with TRBJ2-3; D is unclear. The CDR3 extends over 14 amino acids. Germline CDR1 is SGHRS and CDR2 is YFSETQ. With 0 bases removed from V and 1 base from J, the gap between germline ends came to 6 bases. CDR3 in amino acids: CASSLERGTDTQYF. CDR3 coding DNA: TGCGCCAGCAGCTTGGAGAGAGGCACAGATACGCAGTATTTT. The full variable domain, rest sourced from reference TRBV5-1 and TRBJ2-3, is KAGVTQTPRYLIKTRGQQVTLSCSPISGHRSVSWYQQTPGQGLQFLFEYFSETQRNKGNFPGRFSGRQFSNSRSEMNVSTLELGDSALYLCASSLERGTDTQYFGPGTRLTVL.

The table lists this clone with a few counts. J is TRBJ2-2 and V is TRBV5-6; a weak D match, TRBD2 (7 bases). Germline values: CDR1 SGHDT, CDR2 YYEEEE. Trimming took off 4 bases at V and 5 bases at J, with 18 bases between the two ends. This CDR3 is 16 amino acids long. CDR3 in DNA: TGTGCCAGCAGCGAGGACCGGGGGGCATGGACCGGGGAGCTGTTTTTT. Its protein is CASSEDRGAWTGELFF.

The chain combines TRBV7-2 with TRBJ2-1; TRBD1 might be the D (5 bases). V lost 3 bases to trimming and J lost 1 base, with 16 bases between them. The length of the CDR3 is 17 residues. Germline V CDR1 and CDR2: SGHTA, FQGNSA. The CDR3 reads CASSLLTVTGSYNEQFF. The CDR3, as DNA: TGTGCCAGCAGCTTGTTGACAGTGACCGGATCCTACAATGAGCAGTTCTTC.

This clone was counted between two and nine times. The genes are TRBV19 and TRBJ1-1, with a tentative D call TRBD1 (5 bases). Trimming left V 0 bases short and J 0 bases short, with 20 bases between. CDR1 and CDR2 (germline): LNHDA, SQIVND (reference sequence). The CDR3 spans 19 residues. The DNA of the CDR3 is TGTGCCAGTAGTATAGATCAGGGTAGAGCCACCTCCGTGAACACTGAAGCTTTCTTT. Translated, it gives CASSIDQGRATSVNTEAFF.

Only one count was recorded for this clone. The chain carries TRBV5-1 and TRBJ1-5; D might be TRBD1 (5 bases). The length of the CDR3 is 14 residues. CDR1 and CDR2 (germline): SGHRS, YFSETQ. Between the trimmed V and J ends, which lost 1 base and 2 bases, there was a span of 7 bases. CDR3 amino acids: CASSLTGGNQPQHF. The CDR3 DNA sequence: TGCGCCAGCAGCTTGACAGGCGGCAATCAGCCCCAGCATTTT.